The sample holds many counts of the clone carrying this T cell receptor (beta chain). The data originate from a study of CD8 T cells in ankylosing spondylitis. From the 5' RACE reads, TCRdb called clonotypes with MiXCR, one entry per CDR3 protein. The repertoire holds some 140,000 distinct CDR3 sequences, with approximately 7.4% as singletons. This receptor was identified in a female donor with ankylosing spondylitis or in good health (not recorded which). Source material: blood, either unsorted or a sorted T cell fraction (not recorded which).

The CDR3 here is CASSLVGAQETQYF. The CDR3 DNA reads TGTGCCAGCAGTTTGGTAGGTGCACAAGAGACCCAGTACTTC. This chain uses TRBV6-2 or TRBV6-3 with TRBJ2-5, with D unclear. The V gene's germline CDR1 is MNHEY and CDR2 SVGEGT. This CDR3 region has 14 residues. Trimming stripped 4 bases from V and 2 bases from J, with 11 bases between.